The 19 T cell receptor beta chains listed next were all sequenced from one sample in a study of lymphopenia after photon versus proton radiotherapy. The data were produced by immunoSEQ multiplex PCR, yet TCRdb's version contains in-frame clones alone and is incomplete. The sample shows 60,000 or so clones, approximately 86% of them seen only once. The sample in question was peripheral blood, obtained from a patient treated with photon-based radiotherapy. The receptors derive from a man aged 40-55 years with gastric cancer.

The V call is TRBV6-5, the J call TRBJ2-3, with TRBD2 matching 7 bases. Germline CDR1 is MNHEY and CDR2 is SVGAGI. J gave up 5 bases and V 2 bases, and 4 bases lay outside the gene matches. The length of the CDR3 is 14 residues. CDR3 sequence reads: CASSYSGTLDTQYF. CDR3 bases: TGTGCCAGCAGTTACAGCGGGACTCTAGATACGCAGTATTTT.

V gene TRBV4-1 combines with J gene TRBJ2-3; no definite D call. V gave up 6 bases and J gave up 1 base, with 8 bases separating them. Germline-derived CDR1 and CDR2 are MGHRA and YSYEKL. This CDR3 contains 13 residues. CDR3 bases: TGCGCCAGCAGGAGCTCCGGCACAGATACGCAGTATTTT. Its protein product is CASRSSGTDTQYF.

The chain carries TRBV19 and TRBJ1-2; TRBD1 aligns across 9 bases. V trimming: 6 bases; J trimming: 4 bases; junction bases outside the gene matches: 12. CDR3 length equals 16 residues. Germline-derived CDR1 and CDR2 are LNHDA and SQIVND (reference sequence). CDR3 in DNA: TGTGCCAGTAGCCTTCTTACCCCGGGACAGGGCTATGGCTACACCTTC. Its translation is CASSLLTPGQGYGYTF.

The rearrangement joins TRBV30 to TRBJ2-3; D not certain. The CDR3 runs 12 residues. Trimming removed 3 bases from V and 4 bases from J, with 8 bases in between. The germline V gene has CDR1 GTSNPN and CDR2 SVGIG (reference sequence). The CDR3 loop reads CAWRPVADTQYF. CDR3 coding DNA: TGTGCCTGGAGACCAGTGGCAGATACGCAGTATTTT.

This clone came up a few times. The chain carries TRBV2 and TRBJ2-2; possible D gene TRBD2, 6 bases. Germline lookup yields CDR1 SNHLY and CDR2 FYNNEI. The V gene lost 7 bases and the J gene lost 6 bases, with 12 bases spanning the gap. The CDR3 has 13 residues. Here the CDR3 reads CASTLTGAGELFF. The CDR3 DNA reads TGTGCCAGCACCCTAACGGGGGCCGGGGAGCTGTTTTTT.

The chain links TRBV5-1 to TRBJ1-2; D not resolved. In germline, CDR1 is SGHRS, CDR2 YFSETQ. This CDR3 has 14 residues. V dropped 4 bases and J dropped 8 bases, with 18 bases sitting between them. CDR3 amino acids: CASSPRNAIGGYTF. In DNA form, the CDR3 reads TGCGCCAGCAGCCCCCGAAACGCTATCGGGGGCTACACCTTC.

The chain carries TRBV9 and TRBJ1-3, with a possible D match to TRBD1 (5 bases). Trimming stripped 0 bases from V and 0 bases from J, with 13 bases between. CDR3 length equals 17 residues. Germline V gene data show CDR1 as SGDLS and CDR2 as YYNGEE. The CDR3 loop reads CASSVGLGASSGNTIYF. The CDR3 DNA sequence: TGTGCCAGCAGCGTAGGGCTTGGGGCGAGCTCTGGAAACACCATATATTTT.

This chain uses TRBV5-5 with TRBJ1-6, with D perhaps TRBD1 (6 bases). The length of the CDR3 is 17 residues. V gave up 1 base and J gave up 6 bases, with 17 bases separating them. The germline V gene has CDR1 SGHKS and CDR2 YYEKEE (reference sequence). CDR3 loop: CASSLIQGMATNSPLHF. The CDR3 nucleotides read TGTGCCAGCAGCTTGATACAGGGAATGGCTACTAATTCACCCCTCCACTTT.

The chain is built from TRBV5-1 and TRBJ1-2; maybe TRBD1 (6 bases). V lost 4 bases and J 1 base, leaving 11 bases between the germline ends. The CDR3 totals 14 residues. CDR1 and CDR2 (germline): SGHRS, YFSETQ. The DNA of the CDR3 is TGCGCCAGCAGCGTAACAGGGTTTAACTATGGCTACACCTTC. Encoded protein: CASSVTGFNYGYTF.

The chain joins TRBV7-2 to TRBJ2-3, with 7 positions matching TRBD2. CDR3 size: 15 residues. Unmatched junction bases numbered 6, after V lost 4 bases and J lost 2 bases. The V gene's germline CDR1 is SGHTA and CDR2 FQGNSA. CDR3 loop: CASSSRLATTDTQYF. CDR3 sequence (DNA): TGTGCCAGCAGCTCCCGACTAGCCACCACAGATACGCAGTATTTT. Variable domain in full (rest from reference TRBV7-2 and TRBJ2-3): GAGVSQSPSNKVTEKGKDVELRCDPISGHTALYWYRQSLGQGLEFLIYFQGNSAPDKSGLPSDRFSAERTGGSVSTLTIQRTQQEDSAVYLCASSSRLATTDTQYFGPGTRLTVL.

The chain is built from TRBV9 and TRBJ1-6; D is possibly TRBD1 (6 bases). CDR1 and CDR2 (germline): SGDLS, YYNGEE. Trimming took 3 bases from V and 10 from J, leaving 17 bases between them. This CDR3 has 15 amino acids. The CDR3: CASSGGGFGASPLHF. The DNA of the CDR3 is TGTGCCAGCAGCGGAGGGGGTTTCGGTGCCTCACCCCTCCACTTT.

The chain couples TRBV6-5 to TRBJ2-1, with TRBD2 as a possible D gene (6 bases). CDR1 is MNHEY and CDR2 is SVGAGI in the germline V gene. This CDR3 has 16 residues. Trimming pared 2 bases from V and 0 bases from J, leaving 11 bases between. This chain's CDR3 is CASSYGGTSSYNEQFF. Written as DNA, the CDR3 is TGTGCCAGCAGTTACGGGGGGACGAGCTCCTACAATGAGCAGTTCTTC.

The chain combines TRBV6-1 with TRBJ1-5, with a weak D call TRBD1 (5 bases). Germline V gene sequence: CDR1 MNHNS, CDR2 SASEGT. Trimming pared 2 bases from V and 6 bases from J, leaving 14 bases between. This CDR3 is 15 amino acids long. CDR3 loop: CASSESPWGFQPQHF. CDR3 bases: TGTGCCAGCAGTGAATCCCCGTGGGGGTTTCAGCCCCAGCATTTT.

The gene calls are TRBV7-8 and TRBJ1-1, with TRBD1 as a possible D gene (5 bases). Per the germline V gene, CDR1 is SGHVS and CDR2 is FQNEAQ. V was cut by 1 base and J by 1 base, with 10 bases left in between. The CDR3 runs to 15 residues. The CDR3 DNA is TGTGCCAGCAGCTTAGACCCCACAGGGAACACTGAAGCTTTCTTT. Protein product: CASSLDPTGNTEAFF.

The chain carries TRBV6-6 and TRBJ1-1; a weak D match, TRBD1 (5 bases). CDR1 and CDR2 from the germline V gene are MNHNY and SVGAGI (reference sequence). V lost 2 bases to trimming and J lost 4 bases, with 8 bases between them. The length of the CDR3 is 13 residues. CDR3 protein: CASSYRRGTEAFF. CDR3 nucleotides: TGTGCCAGCAGTTACAGGAGGGGCACTGAAGCTTTCTTT.

This chain connects TRBV7-6 to TRBJ1-4; 7 bases line up with TRBD1. The trim removed 6 bases at V and 7 bases at J, leaving 5 bases unmatched. The CDR3 sequence is 13 residues long. CDR1 is SGHVS and CDR2 is FNYEAQ in the germline V gene. CDR3 bases: TGTGCCAGCAGACCGAGACAGGGTGAAAAACTGTTTTTT. This gives the protein CASRPRQGEKLFF. The entire variable domain, with the rest obtained from reference TRBV7-6 and TRBJ1-4, is as follows: GAGVSQSPRYKVTKRGQDVALRCDPISGHVSLYWYRQALGQGPEFLTYFNYEAQQDKSGLPNDRFSAERPEGSISTLTIQRTEQRDSAMYRCASRPRQGEKLFFGSGTQLSVL.

This chain uses TRBV27 with TRBJ1-4, with D unresolved. In germline, CDR1 is MNHEY, CDR2 SMNVEV (reference sequence). This CDR3 is built from 16 residues. V gave up 5 bases and J gave up 7 bases, with 20 bases separating them. The CDR3 coding sequence is TGTGCCAGCAGTCCAGTACGAGGCGAGGGCGGTGAAAAACTGTTTTTT. Translating gives CASSPVRGEGGEKLFF.

This chain connects TRBV30 to TRBJ1-4; D is ambiguous. V lost 3 bases and J 7 bases, leaving 12 bases between the germline ends. CDR3 length: 13 residues. Germline V gene sequence: CDR1 GTSNPN, CDR2 SVGIG (reference sequence). CDR3 region: CAWRFPPGEKLFF. The CDR3 DNA sequence: TGTGCCTGGAGATTTCCTCCAGGTGAAAAACTGTTTTTT. Full variable domain (missing parts from reference TRBV30 and TRBJ1-4): SQTIHQWPATLVQPVGSPLSLECTVEGTSNPNLYWYRQAAGRGLQLLFYSVGIGQISSEVPQNLSASRPQDRQFILSSKKLLLSDSGFYLCAWRFPPGEKLFFGSGTQLSVL.

The rearrangement links TRBV7-2 to TRBJ2-7; D is uncertain. There are 12 residues in the CDR3. Trimming took 5 bases from V and 6 from J, leaving 11 bases between them. Germline V gene data show CDR1 as SGHTA and CDR2 as FQGNSA. CDR3 nucleotides: TGTGCCAGCAGCCTAACCTTGGGCGAGCAGTACTTC. It encodes CASSLTLGEQYF. Full variable domain (outside the CDR3, taken from reference TRBV7-2 and TRBJ2-7): GAGVSQSPSNKVTEKGKDVELRCDPISGHTALYWYRQSLGQGLEFLIYFQGNSAPDKSGLPSDRFSAERTGGSVSTLTIQRTQQEDSAVYLCASSLTLGEQYFGPGTRLTVT.